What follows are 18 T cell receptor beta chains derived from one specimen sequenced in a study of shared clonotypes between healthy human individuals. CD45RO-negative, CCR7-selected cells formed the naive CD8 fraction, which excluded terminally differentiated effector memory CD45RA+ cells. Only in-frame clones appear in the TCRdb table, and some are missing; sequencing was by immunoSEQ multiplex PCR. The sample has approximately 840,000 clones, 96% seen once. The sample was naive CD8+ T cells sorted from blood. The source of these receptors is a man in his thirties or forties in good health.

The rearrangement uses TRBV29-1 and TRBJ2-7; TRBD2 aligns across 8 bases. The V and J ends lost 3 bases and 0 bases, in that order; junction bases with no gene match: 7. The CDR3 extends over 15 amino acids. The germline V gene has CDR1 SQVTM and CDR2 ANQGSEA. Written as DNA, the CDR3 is TGCAGCGTTGAGTCCCACCGGGAGGGCTCCTACGAGCAGTACTTC. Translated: CSVESHREGSYEQYF.

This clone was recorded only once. The CDR3 nucleotides are TGTGCCAGCTCACCACCGATGACAGGGGAACACGAGCAGTACTTC. Translation: CASSPPMTGEHEQYF. The chain couples TRBV18 to TRBJ2-7; 8 bases are shared with TRBD1. This CDR3 comprises 15 residues. Trimming removed 0 bases from V and 5 bases from J; junction bases left unmatched: 6. Germline assignment: CDR1 KGHSH and CDR2 LQKENI. Full variable domain (outside the CDR3, taken from reference TRBV18 and TRBJ2-7): NAGVMQNPRHLVRRRGQEARLRCSPMKGHSHVYWYRQLPEEGLKFMVYLQKENIIDESGMPKERFSAEFPKEGPSILRIQQVVRGDSAAYFCASSPPMTGEHEQYFGPGTRLTVT.

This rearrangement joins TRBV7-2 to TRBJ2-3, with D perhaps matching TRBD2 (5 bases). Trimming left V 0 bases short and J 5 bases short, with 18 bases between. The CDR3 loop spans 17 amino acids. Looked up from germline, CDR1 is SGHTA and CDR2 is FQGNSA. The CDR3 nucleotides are TGTGCCAGCAGCTTAGCCGGGAACCCCTCCTGGGGAGATACGCAGTATTTT. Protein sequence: CASSLAGNPSWGDTQYF.

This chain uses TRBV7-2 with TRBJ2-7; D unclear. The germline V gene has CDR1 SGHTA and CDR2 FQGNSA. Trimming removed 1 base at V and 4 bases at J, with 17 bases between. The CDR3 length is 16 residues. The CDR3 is CASSLGRAPEIYEQYF. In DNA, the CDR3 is TGTGCCAGCAGCTTAGGCCGGGCCCCCGAAATTTACGAGCAGTACTTC.

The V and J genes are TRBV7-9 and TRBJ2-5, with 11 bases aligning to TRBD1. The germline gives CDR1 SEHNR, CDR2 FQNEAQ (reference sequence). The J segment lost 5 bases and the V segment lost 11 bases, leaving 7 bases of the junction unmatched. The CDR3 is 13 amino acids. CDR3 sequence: CAWDRGYEETQYF. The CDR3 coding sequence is TGTGCCTGGGACAGGGGGTATGAGGAGACCCAGTACTTC.

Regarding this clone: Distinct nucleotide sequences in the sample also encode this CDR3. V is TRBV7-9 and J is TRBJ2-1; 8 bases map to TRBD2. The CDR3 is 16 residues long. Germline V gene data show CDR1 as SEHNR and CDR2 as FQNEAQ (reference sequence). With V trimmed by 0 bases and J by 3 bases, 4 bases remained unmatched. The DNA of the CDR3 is TGTGCCAGCAGCTTAGCGCTTGCGGGAGGCTACAATGAGCAGTTCTTC. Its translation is CASSLALAGGYNEQFF.

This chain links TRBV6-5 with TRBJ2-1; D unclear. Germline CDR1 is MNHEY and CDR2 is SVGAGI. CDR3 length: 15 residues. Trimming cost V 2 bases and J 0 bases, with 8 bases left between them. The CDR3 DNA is TGTGCCAGCAGTTACGTCCGGGTCTCCTACAATGAGCAGTTCTTC. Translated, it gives CASSYVRVSYNEQFF.

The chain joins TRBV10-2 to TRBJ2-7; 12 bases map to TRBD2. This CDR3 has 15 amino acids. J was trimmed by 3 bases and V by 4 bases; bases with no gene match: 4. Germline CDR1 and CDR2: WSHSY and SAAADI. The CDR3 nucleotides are TGCGCCAGCAGTGGACTAGCGGGAGCTAACTACGAGCAGTACTTC. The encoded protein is CASSGLAGANYEQYF.

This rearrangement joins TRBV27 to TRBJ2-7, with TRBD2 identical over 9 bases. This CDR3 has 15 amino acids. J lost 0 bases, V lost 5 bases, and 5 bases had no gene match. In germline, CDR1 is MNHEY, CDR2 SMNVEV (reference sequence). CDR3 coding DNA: TGTGCCAGCAGTCCGTTTAGCGGGAGCTCCTACGAGCAGTACTTC. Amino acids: CASSPFSGSSYEQYF.

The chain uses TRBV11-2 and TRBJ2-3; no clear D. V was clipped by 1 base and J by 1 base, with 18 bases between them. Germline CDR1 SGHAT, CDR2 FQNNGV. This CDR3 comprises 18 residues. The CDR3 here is CASSLGIIMVGRTDTQYF. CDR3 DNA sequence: TGTGCCAGCAGCTTAGGGATTATTATGGTTGGCCGCACAGATACGCAGTATTTT. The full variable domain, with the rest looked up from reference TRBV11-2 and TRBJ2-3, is EAGVAQSPRYKIIEKRQSVAFWCNPISGHATLYWYQQILGQGPKLLIQFQNNGVVDDSQLPKDRFSAERLKGVDSTLKIQPAKLEDSAVYLCASSLGIIMVGRTDTQYFGPGTRLTVL.

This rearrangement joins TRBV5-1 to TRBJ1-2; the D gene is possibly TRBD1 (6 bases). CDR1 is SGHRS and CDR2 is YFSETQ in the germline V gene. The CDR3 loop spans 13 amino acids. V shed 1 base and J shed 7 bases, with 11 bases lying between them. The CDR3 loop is CASSLTGRGGYTF. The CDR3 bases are TGCGCCAGCAGCTTGACAGGGCGAGGTGGCTACACCTTC.

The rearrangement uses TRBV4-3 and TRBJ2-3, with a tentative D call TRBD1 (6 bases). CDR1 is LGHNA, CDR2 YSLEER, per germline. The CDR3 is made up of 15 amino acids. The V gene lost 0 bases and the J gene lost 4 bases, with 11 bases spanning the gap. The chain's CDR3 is CASSQDLQGSDTQYF. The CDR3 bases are TGCGCCAGCAGCCAAGATTTGCAGGGGTCAGATACGCAGTATTTT.

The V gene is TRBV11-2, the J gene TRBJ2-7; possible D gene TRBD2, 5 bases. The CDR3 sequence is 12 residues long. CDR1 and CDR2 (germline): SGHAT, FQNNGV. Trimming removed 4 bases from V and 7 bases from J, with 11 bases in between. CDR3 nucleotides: TGTGCCAGCAGCTCAACGGGGTGGGAGCAGTACTTC. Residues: CASSSTGWEQYF.

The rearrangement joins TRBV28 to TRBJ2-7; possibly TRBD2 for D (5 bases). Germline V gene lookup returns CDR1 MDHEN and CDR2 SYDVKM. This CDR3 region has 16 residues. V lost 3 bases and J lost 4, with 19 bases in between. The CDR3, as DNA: TGTGCCAGCAGTTTCCCCCCCGAGGGTTCGCTGTACGAGCAGTACTTC. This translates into CASSFPPEGSLYEQYF.

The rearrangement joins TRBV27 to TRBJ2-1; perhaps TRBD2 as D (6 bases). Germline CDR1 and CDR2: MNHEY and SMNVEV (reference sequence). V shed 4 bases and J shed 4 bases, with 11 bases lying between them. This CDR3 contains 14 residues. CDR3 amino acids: CASSYGSLYNEQFF. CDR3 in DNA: TGTGCCAGCAGTTACGGGAGCCTTTACAATGAGCAGTTCTTC.

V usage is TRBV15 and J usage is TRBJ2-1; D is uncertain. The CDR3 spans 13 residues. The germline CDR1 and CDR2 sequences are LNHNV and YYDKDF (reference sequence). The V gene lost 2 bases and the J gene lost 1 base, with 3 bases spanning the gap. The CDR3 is CATSRRSYNEQFF. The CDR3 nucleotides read TGTGCCACCAGCAGAAGGTCCTACAATGAGCAGTTCTTC.

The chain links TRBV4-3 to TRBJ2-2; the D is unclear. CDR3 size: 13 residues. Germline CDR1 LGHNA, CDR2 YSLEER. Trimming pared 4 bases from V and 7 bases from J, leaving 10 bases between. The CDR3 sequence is CASSLRGGGELFF. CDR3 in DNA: TGCGCCAGCAGCCTCAGAGGCGGCGGGGAGCTGTTTTTT.

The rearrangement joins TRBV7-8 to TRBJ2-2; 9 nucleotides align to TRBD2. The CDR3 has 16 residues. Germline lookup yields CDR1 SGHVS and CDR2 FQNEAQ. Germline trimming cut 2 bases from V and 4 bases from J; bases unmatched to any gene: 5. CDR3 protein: CASSLMGGRATGELFF. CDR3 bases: TGTGCCAGCAGCTTAATGGGCGGGAGGGCCACCGGGGAGCTGTTTTTT.